A single sample is the source of the 3 T cell receptor beta chains below, sequenced in a study of T cell changes during pregnancy in multiple sclerosis. Assay: immunoSEQ multiplex PCR; the TCRdb copy retains only in-frame clones and omits some. The table lists tens of thousands of clones, under 90% of them singletons. The specimen was peripheral blood, collected after pregnancy. The source of these receptors is a female donor in good health, enrolled as a control in a pregnancy study.

This chain links TRBV6-5 with TRBJ2-7; 9 bases are shared with TRBD1. Germline loops: CDR1 MNHEY, CDR2 SVGAGI. The V segment lost 5 bases and the J segment 4 bases; nucleotides outside the gene matches: 3. The CDR3 totals 13 residues. The CDR3 loop is CASSPGTGYEQYF. In DNA form, the CDR3 reads TGTGCCAGCAGTCCCGGGACAGGGTACGAGCAGTACTTC.

The CDR3 DNA reads TGCAGCGCGGGTGGACATCGGGCCGAGCAGTACTTC. Its protein is CSAGGHRAEQYF. V gene TRBV29-1 combines with J gene TRBJ2-7, with a tentative D call TRBD1 (5 bases). Germline values: CDR1 SQVTM, CDR2 ANQGSEA. This CDR3 is 12 amino acids long. V was trimmed by 7 bases and J by 6 bases, leaving 16 bases between them.

The gene calls are TRBV18 and TRBJ2-7, with D possibly matching TRBD1 (6 bases). V lost 5 bases and J 6 bases, leaving 20 bases between the germline ends. The V gene's germline CDR1 is KGHSH and CDR2 LQKENI. The CDR3 contains 15 residues. CDR3 bases: TGTGCCAGCTCATCTACAGGGAATTTAGTGGGCGAGCAGTACTTC. Protein sequence: CASSSTGNLVGEQYF.